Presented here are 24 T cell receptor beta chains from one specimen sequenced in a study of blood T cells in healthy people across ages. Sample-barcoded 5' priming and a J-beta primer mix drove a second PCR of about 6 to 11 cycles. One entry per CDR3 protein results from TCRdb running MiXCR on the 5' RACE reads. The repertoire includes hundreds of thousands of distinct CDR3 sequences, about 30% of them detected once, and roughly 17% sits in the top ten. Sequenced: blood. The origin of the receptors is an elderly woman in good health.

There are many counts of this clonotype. The CDR3: CASRLNFWDGGYTF. The CDR3 nucleotides are TGCGCCAGCAGACTCAATTTCTGGGATGGGGGCTACACCTTC. The V call is TRBV4-3, the J call TRBJ1-2; D remains ambiguous. The CDR3 contains 14 residues. The V gene lost 6 bases and the J gene lost 8 bases, with 19 bases spanning the gap. The germline CDR1 and CDR2 sequences are LGHNA and YSLEER.

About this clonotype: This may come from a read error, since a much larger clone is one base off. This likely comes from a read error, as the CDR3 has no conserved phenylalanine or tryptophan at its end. CDR3 in amino acids: CASSELKGFTDTQYC. Written as DNA, the CDR3 is TGTGCCAGCAGTGAATTGAAAGGGTTCACAGATACGCAGTATTGT. The J gene is TRBJ2-3, the V gene TRBV25-1, with D uncertain. This CDR3 has 15 amino acids. V was shortened by 1 base and J by 2 bases, with 10 bases between the two germline ends. Germline-derived CDR1 and CDR2 are MGHDK and SYGVNS.

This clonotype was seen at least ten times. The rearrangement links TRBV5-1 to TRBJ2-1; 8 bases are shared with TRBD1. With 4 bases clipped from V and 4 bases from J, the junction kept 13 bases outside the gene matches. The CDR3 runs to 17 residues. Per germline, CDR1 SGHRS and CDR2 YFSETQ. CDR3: CASSPGHQGARYNEQFF. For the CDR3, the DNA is TGCGCCAGCAGCCCAGGCCACCAGGGGGCCCGTTACAATGAGCAGTTCTTC.

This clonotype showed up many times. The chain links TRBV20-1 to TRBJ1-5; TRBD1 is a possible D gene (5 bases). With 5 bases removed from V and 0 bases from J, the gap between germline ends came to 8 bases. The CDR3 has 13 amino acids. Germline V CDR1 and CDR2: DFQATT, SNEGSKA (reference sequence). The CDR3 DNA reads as TGCAGTGCTTACGGGGGTAGCAATCAGCCCCAGCATTTT. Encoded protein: CSAYGGSNQPQHF.

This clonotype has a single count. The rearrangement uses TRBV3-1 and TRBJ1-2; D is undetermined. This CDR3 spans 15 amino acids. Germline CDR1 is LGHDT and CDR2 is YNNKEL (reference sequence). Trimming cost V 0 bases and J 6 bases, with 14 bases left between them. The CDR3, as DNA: TGTGCCAGCAGCCAAGATGTGTCAGCGGGCGATGGCTACACCTTC. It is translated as CASSQDVSAGDGYTF.

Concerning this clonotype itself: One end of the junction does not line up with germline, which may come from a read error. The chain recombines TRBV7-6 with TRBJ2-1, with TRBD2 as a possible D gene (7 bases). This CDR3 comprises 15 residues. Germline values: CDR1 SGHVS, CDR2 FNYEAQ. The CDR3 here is CARSPRGGSYNEQFF. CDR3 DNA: TGTGCCCGCAGCCCTAGGGGGGGCTCCTACAATGAGCAGTTCTTC.

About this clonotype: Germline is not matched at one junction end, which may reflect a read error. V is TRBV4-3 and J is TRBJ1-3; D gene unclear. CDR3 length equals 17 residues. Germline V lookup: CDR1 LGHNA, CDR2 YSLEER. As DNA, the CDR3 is TGCGCCAGCAGTCAAGCCGATTATAAGCTTTCTGGAAACACCATATATTTT. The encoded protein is CASSQADYKLSGNTIYF.

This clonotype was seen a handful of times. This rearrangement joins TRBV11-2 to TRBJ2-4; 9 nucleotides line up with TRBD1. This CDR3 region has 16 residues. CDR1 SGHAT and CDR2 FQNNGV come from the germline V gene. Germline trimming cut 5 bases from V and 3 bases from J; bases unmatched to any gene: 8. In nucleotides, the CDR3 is TGTGCCAGCAGCACCAGACAGGGGGTGGACAAAAACATTCAGTACTTC. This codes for CASSTRQGVDKNIQYF.

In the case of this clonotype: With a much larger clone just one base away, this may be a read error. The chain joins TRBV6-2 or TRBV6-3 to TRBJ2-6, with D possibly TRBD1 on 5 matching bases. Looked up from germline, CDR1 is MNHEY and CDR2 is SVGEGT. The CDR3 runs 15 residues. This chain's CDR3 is CASSLKSKGVNVLTF. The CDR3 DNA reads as TGTGCCAGCAGCCTAAAATCTAAAGGGGTCAACGTCCTGACTTTC.

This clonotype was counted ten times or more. CDR3 nucleotides: TGTGCCAGCAGTTGGGGACAGGGGGGAAATACGCAGTATTTT. Translation: CASSWGQGGNTQYF. The gene calls are TRBV6-5 and TRBJ2-3; 11 bases line up with TRBD1. This CDR3 region has 14 residues. Per germline, CDR1 MNHEY and CDR2 SVGAGI. V shed 4 bases, J shed 7 bases, and the junction held 4 bases outside the gene matches.

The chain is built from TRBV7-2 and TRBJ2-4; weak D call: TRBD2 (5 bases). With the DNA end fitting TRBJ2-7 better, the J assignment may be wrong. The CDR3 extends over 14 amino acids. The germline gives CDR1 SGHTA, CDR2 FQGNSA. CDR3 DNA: TGTGCCAGCAGCTTGAACGGGCTAGCCTCCGAGCAGTACTTC. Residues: CASSLNGLASEQYF.

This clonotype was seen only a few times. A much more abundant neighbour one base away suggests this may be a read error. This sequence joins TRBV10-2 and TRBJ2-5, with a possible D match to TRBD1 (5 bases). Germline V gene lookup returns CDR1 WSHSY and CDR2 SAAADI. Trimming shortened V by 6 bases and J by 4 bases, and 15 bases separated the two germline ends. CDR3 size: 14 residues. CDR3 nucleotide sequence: TGCGCCAGCAGGGACGGTTACCAGGGAGAGACCCAGTACTTC. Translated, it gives CASRDGYQGETQYF.

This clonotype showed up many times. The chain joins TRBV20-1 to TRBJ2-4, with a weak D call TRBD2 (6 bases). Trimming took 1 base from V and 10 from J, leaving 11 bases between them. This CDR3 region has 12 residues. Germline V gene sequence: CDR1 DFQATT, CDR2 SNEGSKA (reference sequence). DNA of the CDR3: TGCAGTGCTAGAGCCCCAGGGAGGATTCAGTACTTC. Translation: CSARAPGRIQYF.

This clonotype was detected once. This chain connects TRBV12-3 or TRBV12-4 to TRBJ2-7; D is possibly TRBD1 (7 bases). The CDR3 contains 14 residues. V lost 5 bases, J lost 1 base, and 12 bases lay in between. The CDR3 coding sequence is TGTGCCAGCAGTCGGGGGACAGAGTCCTACGAGCAGTACTTC. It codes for CASSRGTESYEQYF.

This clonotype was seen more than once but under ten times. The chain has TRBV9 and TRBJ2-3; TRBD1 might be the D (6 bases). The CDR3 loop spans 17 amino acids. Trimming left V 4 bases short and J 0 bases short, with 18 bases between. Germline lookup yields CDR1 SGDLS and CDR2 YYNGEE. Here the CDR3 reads CASSPSTGHRSTDTQYF. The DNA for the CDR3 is TGTGCCAGCAGCCCCTCCACAGGGCATCGTAGCACAGATACGCAGTATTTT.

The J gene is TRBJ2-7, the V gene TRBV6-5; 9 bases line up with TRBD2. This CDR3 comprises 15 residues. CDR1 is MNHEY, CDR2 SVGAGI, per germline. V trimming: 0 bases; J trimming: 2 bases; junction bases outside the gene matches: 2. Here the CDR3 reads CASSYSLAGPYEQYF. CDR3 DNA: TGTGCCAGCAGTTACTCCCTAGCGGGGCCCTACGAGCAGTACTTC.

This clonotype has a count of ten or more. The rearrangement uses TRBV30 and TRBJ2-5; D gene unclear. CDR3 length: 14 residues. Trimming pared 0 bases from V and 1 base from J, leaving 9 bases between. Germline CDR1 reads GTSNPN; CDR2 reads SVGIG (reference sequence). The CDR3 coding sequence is TGTGCCTGGAGTGTGAGTCAGACCCAAGAGACCCAGTACTTC. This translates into CAWSVSQTQETQYF.

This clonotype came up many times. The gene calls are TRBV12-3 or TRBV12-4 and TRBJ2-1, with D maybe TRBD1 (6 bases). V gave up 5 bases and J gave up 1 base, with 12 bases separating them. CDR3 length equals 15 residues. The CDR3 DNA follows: TGTGCCAGCAGTGACAGGTCCCGTTCCTACAATGAGCAGTTCTTC. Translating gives CASSDRSRSYNEQFF.

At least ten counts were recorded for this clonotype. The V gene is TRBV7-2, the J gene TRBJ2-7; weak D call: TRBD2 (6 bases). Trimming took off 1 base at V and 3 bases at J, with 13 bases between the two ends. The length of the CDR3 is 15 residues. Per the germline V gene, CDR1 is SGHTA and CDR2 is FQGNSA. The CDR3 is CASSLGGVLRYEQYF. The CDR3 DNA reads TGTGCCAGCAGCTTAGGCGGGGTATTGCGCTACGAGCAGTACTTC.

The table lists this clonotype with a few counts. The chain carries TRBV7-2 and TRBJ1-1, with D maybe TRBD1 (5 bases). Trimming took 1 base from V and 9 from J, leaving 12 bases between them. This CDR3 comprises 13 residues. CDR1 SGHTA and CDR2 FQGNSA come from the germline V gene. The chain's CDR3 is CASSLDRGEKAFF. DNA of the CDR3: TGTGCCAGCAGCTTAGATCGGGGGGAAAAAGCTTTCTTT.

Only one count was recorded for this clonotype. The CDR3 is CASSSRAQGRRSNQPQHF. In nucleotides, the CDR3 is TGTGCCAGCAGTTCGAGGGCACAGGGCCGACGTAGCAATCAGCCCCAGCATTTT. The V call is TRBV6-2 or TRBV6-3, the J call TRBJ1-5, with D tentatively TRBD1 (6 bases). The V gene lost 4 bases and the J gene lost 0 bases, with 19 bases spanning the gap. The germline V gene encodes CDR1 MNHEY and CDR2 SVGEGT. The CDR3 consists of 18 residues.

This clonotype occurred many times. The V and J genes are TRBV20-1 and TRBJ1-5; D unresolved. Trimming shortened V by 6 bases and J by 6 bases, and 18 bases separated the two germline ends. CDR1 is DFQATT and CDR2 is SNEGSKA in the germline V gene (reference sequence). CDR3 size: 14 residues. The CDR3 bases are TGCAGTGCCACCGACCCAGCTAGAAGTCAGCCCCAGCATTTT. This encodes CSATDPARSQPQHF.

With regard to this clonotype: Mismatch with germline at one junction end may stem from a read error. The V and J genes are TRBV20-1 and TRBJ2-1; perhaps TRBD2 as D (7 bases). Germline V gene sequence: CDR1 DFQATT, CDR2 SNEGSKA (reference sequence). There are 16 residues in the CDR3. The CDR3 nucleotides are TGCAGTACTAGAGATTGGGCGAGGGGGGGCGACTATGAGCAGTTCTTC. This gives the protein CSTRDWARGGDYEQFF.

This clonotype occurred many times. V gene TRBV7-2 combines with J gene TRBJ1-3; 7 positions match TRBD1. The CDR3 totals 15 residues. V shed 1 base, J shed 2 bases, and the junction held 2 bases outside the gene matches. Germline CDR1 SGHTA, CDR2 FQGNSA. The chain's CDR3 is CASSLGTGAGNTIYF. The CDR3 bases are TGTGCCAGCAGCTTAGGCACAGGGGCTGGAAACACCATATATTTT.